This T cell receptor beta chain was identified in a study of CD8+ T cells in alopecia areata. On the study more broadly: Treated patients were scored for severity by percent of scalp affected. Whole-study results and caveats: TCR sharing across patients was less clear than in mice, possibly HLA-related. More clonal than normal scalp was lesional scalp, particularly alopecia totalis/universalis.

As for this clone: Its target is not known.

The CDR3 has 13 amino acids. V shed 5 bases and J shed 4 bases, with 11 bases lying between them. Germline CDR1 and CDR2: SGHVS and FQNEAQ. As for treatment: oral pan-JAK inhibitor, 5-10 mg twice daily. Investigators sorted PBMCs to obtain both CD4+ and CD8+ T cells. Reverse transcribed after extraction, RNA yielded cDNA as the sequencing template. Clones were read by immunoSEQ multiplex PCR, and TCRdb kept only the in-frame ones, dropping some. The sample holds about 210,000 clones, 64% seen once. The chain links TRBV7-8 to TRBJ1-1; D remains unclear. The sequencing here drew on CD4+ T cells sorted from blood, taken at week 4, from a patient treated with tofacitinib. The sequence was collected from a human donor with alopecia areata. CDR3 amino acids: CASSPVTLTEAFF. The CDR3 DNA reads as TGTGCCAGCAGCCCAGTAACTCTCACTGAAGCTTTCTTT. The whole variable domain, remainder taken from reference TRBV7-8 and TRBJ1-1, is GAGVSQSPRYKVAKRGQDVALRCDPISGHVSLFWYQQALGQGPEFLTYFQNEAQLDKSGLPSDRFFAERPEGSVSTLKIQRTQQEDSAVYLCASSPVTLTEAFFGQGTRLTVV.